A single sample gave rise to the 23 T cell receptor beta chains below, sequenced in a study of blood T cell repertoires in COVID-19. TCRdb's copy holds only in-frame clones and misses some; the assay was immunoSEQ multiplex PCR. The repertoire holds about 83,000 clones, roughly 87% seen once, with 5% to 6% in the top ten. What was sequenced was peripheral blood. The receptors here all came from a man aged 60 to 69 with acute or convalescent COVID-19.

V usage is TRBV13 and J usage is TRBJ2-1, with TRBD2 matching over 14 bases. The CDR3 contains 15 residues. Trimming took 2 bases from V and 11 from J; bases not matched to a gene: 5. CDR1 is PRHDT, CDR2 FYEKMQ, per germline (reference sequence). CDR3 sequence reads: CASSLTGTSGGQQFF. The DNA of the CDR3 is TGTGCCAGCAGCTTAACCGGGACTAGCGGGGGCCAGCAGTTCTTC.

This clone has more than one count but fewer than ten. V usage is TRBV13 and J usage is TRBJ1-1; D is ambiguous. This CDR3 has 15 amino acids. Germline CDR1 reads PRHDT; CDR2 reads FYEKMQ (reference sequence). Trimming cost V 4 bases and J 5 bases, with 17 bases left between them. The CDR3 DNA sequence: TGTGCCAGCAGCTCGAGGCCTTATTCGGGGACTGAAGCTTTCTTT. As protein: CASSSRPYSGTEAFF. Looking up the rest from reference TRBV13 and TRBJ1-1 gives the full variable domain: AAGVIQSPRHLIKEKRETATLKCYPIPRHDTVYWYQQGPGQDPQFLISFYEKMQSDKGSIPDRFSAQQFSDYHSELNMSSLELGDSALYFCASSSRPYSGTEAFFGQGTRLTVV.

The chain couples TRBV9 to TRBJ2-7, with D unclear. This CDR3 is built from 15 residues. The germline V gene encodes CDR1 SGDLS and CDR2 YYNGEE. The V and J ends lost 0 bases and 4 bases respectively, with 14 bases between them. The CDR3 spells CASSVGATEDYEQYF. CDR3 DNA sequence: TGTGCCAGCAGCGTAGGAGCGACCGAGGATTACGAGCAGTACTTC.

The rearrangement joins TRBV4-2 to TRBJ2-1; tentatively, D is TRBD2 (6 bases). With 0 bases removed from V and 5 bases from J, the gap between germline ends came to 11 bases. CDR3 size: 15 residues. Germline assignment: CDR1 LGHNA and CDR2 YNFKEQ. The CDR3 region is CASSQDLGTHNEQFF. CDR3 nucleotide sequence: TGTGCCAGCAGCCAAGATCTCGGGACTCACAATGAGCAGTTCTTC.

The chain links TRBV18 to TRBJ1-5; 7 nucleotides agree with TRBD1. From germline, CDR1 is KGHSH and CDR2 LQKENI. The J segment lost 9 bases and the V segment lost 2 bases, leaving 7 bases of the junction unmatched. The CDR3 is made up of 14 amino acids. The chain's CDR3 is CASSPGRGRVPQHF. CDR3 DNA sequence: TGTGCCAGCTCACCAGGAAGGGGGCGCGTGCCCCAGCATTTT.

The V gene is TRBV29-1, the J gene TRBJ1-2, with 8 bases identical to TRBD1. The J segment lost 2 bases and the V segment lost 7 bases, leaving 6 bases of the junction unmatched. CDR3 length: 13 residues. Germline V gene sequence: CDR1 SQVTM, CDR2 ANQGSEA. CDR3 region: CSASRGLNYGYTF. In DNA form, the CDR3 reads TGCAGCGCCTCCAGGGGGCTAAACTATGGCTACACCTTC.

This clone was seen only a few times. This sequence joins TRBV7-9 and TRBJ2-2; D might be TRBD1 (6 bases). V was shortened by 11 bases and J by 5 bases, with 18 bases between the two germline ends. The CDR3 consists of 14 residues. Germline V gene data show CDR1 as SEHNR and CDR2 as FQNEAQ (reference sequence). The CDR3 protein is CAASVQGITGELFF. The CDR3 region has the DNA TGTGCCGCCAGCGTTCAGGGGATAACCGGGGAGCTGTTTTTT.

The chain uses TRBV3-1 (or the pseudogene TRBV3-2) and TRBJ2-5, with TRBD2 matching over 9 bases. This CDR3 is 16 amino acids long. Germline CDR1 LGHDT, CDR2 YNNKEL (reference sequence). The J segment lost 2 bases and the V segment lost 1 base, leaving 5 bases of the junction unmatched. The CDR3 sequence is CASSQVWLAGQETQYF. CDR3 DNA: TGTGCCAGCAGCCAAGTTTGGCTAGCGGGGCAAGAGACCCAGTACTTC.

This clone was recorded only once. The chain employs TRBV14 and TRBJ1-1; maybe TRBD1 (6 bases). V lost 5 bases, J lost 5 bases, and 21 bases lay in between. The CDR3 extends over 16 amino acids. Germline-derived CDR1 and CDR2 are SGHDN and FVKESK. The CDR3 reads CASSKVGTPGATEAFF. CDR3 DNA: TGTGCCAGCAGCAAGGTAGGGACACCAGGGGCGACTGAAGCTTTCTTT.

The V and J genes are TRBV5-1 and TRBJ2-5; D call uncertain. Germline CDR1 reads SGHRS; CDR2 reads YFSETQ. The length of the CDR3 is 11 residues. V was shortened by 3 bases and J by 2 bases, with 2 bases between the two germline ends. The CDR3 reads CASSSQETQYF. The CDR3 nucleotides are TGCGCCAGCAGCTCGCAAGAGACCCAGTACTTC. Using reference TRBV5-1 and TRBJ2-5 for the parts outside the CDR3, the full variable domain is KAGVTQTPRYLIKTRGQQVTLSCSPISGHRSVSWYQQTPGQGLQFLFEYFSETQRNKGNFPGRFSGRQFSNSRSEMNVSTLELGDSALYLCASSSQETQYFGPGTRLLVL.

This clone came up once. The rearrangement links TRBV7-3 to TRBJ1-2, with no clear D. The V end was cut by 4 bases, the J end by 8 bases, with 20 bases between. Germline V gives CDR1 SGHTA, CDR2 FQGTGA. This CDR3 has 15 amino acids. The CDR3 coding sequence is TGTGCCAGCAGCTCATCTGCCGGGTCGACGGGAGGCTACACCTTC. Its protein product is CASSSSAGSTGGYTF. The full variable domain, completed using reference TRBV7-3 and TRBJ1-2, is GAGVSQTPSNKVTEKGKYVELRCDPISGHTALYWYRQSLGQGPEFLIYFQGTGAADDSGLPNDRFFAVRPEGSVSTLKIQRTERGDSAVYLCASSSSAGSTGGYTFGSGTRLTVV.

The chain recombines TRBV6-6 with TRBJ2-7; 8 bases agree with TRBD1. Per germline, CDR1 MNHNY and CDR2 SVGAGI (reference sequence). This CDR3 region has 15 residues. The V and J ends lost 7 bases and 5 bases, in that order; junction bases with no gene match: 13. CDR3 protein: CASINGQGAKNEQYF. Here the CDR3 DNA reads TGTGCCAGCATCAACGGCCAGGGGGCAAAGAACGAGCAGTACTTC.

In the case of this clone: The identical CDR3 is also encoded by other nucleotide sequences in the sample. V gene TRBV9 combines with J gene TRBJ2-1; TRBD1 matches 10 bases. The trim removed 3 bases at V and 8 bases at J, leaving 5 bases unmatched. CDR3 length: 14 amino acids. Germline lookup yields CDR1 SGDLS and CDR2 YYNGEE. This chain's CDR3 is CASSGQGAGYEQFF. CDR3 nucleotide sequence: TGTGCCAGCAGCGGACAGGGGGCTGGATATGAGCAGTTCTTC.

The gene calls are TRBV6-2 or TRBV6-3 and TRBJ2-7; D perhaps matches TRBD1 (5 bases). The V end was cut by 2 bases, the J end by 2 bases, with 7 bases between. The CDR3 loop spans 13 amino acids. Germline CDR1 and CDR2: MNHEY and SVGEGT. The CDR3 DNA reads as TGTGCCAGCAGTTACCAGGACACCTACGAGCAGTACTTC. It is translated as CASSYQDTYEQYF.

In DNA, the CDR3 is TGCGCCAGCAGTGGGGCTAGCGGGGGGGGTTTGCAGTTCTTC. This sequence encodes CASSGASGGGLQFF. The V call is TRBV10-2, the J call TRBJ2-1, with TRBD2 identical over 12 bases. CDR1 is WSHSY, CDR2 SAAADI, per germline. With V trimmed by 4 bases and J by 12 bases, 7 bases remained unmatched. The CDR3 is made up of 14 amino acids.

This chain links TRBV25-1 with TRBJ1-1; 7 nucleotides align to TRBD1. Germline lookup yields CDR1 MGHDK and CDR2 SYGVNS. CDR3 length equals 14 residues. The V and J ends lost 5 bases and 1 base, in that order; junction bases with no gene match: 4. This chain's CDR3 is CASSRQGRNTEAFF. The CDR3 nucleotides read TGTGCCAGCAGTAGACAGGGCAGGAACACTGAAGCTTTCTTT.

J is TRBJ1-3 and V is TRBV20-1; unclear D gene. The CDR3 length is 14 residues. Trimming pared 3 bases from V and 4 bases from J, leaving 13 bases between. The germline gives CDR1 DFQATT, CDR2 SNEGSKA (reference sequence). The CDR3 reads CSASPSVSGNTIYF. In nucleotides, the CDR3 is TGCAGTGCTAGTCCGTCGGTCTCCGGAAACACCATATATTTT.

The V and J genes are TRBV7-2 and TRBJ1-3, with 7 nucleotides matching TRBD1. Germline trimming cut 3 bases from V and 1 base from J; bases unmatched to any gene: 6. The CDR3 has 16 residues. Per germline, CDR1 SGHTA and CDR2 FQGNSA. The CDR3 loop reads CASSFWATGSGNTIYF. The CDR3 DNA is TGTGCCAGCAGCTTCTGGGCGACAGGGTCTGGAAACACCATATATTTT.

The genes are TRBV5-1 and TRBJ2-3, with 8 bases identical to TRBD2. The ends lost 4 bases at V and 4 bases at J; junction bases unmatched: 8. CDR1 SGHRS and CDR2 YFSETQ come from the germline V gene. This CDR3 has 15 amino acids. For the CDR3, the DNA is TGCGCCAGCAGCCCCATGGTCGGGGGGGCAGATACGCAGTATTTT. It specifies CASSPMVGGADTQYF.

The CDR3 reads CASSLEQGMNTEAFF. The CDR3 DNA sequence: TGCGCCAGCAGCTTGGAGCAGGGAATGAACACTGAAGCTTTCTTT. This chain joins TRBV5-1 and TRBJ1-1, with a possible D match to TRBD1 (5 bases). Germline CDR1 is SGHRS and CDR2 is YFSETQ. This CDR3 region has 15 residues. V was trimmed by 0 bases and J by 0 bases, leaving 9 bases between them.

The CDR3 DNA follows: TGTGCCTGGAGTGTAGGGACAGGGGCATTTCAGCCCCAGCATTTT. It yields the protein CAWSVGTGAFQPQHF. This chain links TRBV30 with TRBJ1-5; TRBD1 agrees at 10 bases. Germline lookup yields CDR1 GTSNPN and CDR2 SVGIG (reference sequence). This CDR3 has 15 residues. With V trimmed by 0 bases and J by 6 bases, 5 bases remained unmatched.

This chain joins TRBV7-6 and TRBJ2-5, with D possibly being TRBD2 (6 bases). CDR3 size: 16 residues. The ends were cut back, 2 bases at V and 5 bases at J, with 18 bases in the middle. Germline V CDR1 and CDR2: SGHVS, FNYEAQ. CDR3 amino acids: CASSLWFRGSEETQYF. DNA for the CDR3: TGTGCCAGCAGCTTATGGTTCCGGGGGTCGGAGGAGACCCAGTACTTC.

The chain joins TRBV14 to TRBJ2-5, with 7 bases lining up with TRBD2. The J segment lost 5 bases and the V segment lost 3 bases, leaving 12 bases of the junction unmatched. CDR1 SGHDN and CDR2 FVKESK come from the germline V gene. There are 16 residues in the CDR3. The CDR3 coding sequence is TGTGCCAGCAGCCATTTACCCCGGGACTATGGGGAGACCCAGTACTTC. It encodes CASSHLPRDYGETQYF.